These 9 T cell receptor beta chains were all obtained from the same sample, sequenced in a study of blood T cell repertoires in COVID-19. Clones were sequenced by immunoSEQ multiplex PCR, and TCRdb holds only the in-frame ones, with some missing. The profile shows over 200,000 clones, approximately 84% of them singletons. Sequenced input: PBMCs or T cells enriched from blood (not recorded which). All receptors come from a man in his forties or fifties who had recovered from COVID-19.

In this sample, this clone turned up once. CDR3 sequence: CASSIERGLAGSTDTQYF. In DNA, the CDR3 is TGTGCCAGTAGTATAGAACGGGGACTAGCGGGGAGCACAGATACGCAGTATTTT. V and J are TRBV19 and TRBJ2-3; 13 nucleotides match TRBD2. The length of the CDR3 is 18 residues. Germline V gene data show CDR1 as LNHDA and CDR2 as SQIVND (reference sequence). The V segment lost 0 bases and the J segment 0 bases; nucleotides outside the gene matches: 3.

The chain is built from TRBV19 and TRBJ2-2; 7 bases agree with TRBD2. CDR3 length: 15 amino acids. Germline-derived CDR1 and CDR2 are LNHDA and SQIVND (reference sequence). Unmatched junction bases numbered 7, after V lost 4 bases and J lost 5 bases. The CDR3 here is CASSTSGVRTGELFF. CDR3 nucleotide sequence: TGTGCCAGTAGTACGAGCGGGGTCCGGACCGGGGAGCTGTTTTTT.

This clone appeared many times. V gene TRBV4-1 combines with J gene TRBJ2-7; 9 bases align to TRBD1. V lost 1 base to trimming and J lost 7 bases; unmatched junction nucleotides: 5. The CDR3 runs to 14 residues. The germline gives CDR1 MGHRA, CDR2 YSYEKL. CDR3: CASSQGDRAREQYF. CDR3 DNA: TGCGCCAGCAGCCAAGGGGACAGGGCAAGGGAGCAGTACTTC.

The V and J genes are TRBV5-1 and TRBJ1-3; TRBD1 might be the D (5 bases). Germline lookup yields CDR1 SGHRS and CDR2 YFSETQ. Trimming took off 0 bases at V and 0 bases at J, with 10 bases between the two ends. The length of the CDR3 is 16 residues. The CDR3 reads CASSLGGRISGNTIYF. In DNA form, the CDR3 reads TGCGCCAGCAGCTTGGGGGGCAGGATCTCTGGAAACACCATATATTTT.

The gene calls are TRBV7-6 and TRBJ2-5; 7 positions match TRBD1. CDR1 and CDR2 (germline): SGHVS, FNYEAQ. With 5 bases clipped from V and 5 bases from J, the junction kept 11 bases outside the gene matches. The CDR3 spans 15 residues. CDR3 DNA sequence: TGTGCCAGCAGCGCAATACAGGGGAGAGGGGAGACCCAGTACTTC. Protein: CASSAIQGRGETQYF.

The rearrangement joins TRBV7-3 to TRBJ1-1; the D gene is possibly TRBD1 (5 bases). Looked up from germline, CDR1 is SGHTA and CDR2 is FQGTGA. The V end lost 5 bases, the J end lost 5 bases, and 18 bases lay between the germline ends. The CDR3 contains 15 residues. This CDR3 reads CASSPRGAGETEAFF. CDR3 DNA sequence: TGTGCCAGCAGCCCAAGAGGGGCGGGGGAGACTGAAGCTTTCTTT.

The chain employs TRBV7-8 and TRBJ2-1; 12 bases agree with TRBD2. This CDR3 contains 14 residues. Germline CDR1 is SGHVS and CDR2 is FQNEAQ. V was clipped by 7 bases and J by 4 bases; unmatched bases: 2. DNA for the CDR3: TGTGCCAGCACCGGACTAGCGGGGTACAATGAGCAGTTCTTC. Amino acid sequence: CASTGLAGYNEQFF.

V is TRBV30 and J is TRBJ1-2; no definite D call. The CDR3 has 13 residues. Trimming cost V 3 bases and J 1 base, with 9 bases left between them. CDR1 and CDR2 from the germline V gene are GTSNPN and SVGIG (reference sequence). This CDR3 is CAWSPLFNYGYTF. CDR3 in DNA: TGTGCCTGGAGCCCCCTATTTAACTATGGCTACACCTTC. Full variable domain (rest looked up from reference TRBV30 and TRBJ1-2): SQTIHQWPATLVQPVGSPLSLECTVEGTSNPNLYWYRQAAGRGLQLLFYSVGIGQISSEVPQNLSASRPQDRQFILSSKKLLLSDSGFYLCAWSPLFNYGYTFGSGTRLTVV.

The DNA of the CDR3 is TGTGCCAGCACCCTGACAGGGGCCTATGGCTACACCTTC. Translating gives CASTLTGAYGYTF. This chain connects TRBV6-5 to TRBJ1-2; 8 bases align to TRBD1. J gave up 4 bases and V 7 bases, and 5 bases lay outside the gene matches. The V gene's germline CDR1 is MNHEY and CDR2 SVGAGI. This CDR3 is built from 13 residues.